The entry that follows covers one TCR beta chain sequence. The Seattle patients joined while their infection was active and were tracked longitudinally afterward. Source study methods: Reference gene primer amplification gave nucleated cell count estimates. Libraries were prepared by immunoSEQ multiplex PCR; TCRdb keeps only in-frame clonotypes and omits some of them. Clone size and the V and J calls come from that table; the DNA yielded D and trimming. Found here are a few hundred thousand clones, 90% of them singletons; the top ten hold 5.5% to 8%. The data were taken from a study of blood T cell repertoires in COVID-19. Study at large: There were acute and convalescent COVID-19 samples, and they came from the United States, Italy and Spain. PBMCs, B-cell-depleted T cells, or T cells provided the cDNA or gDNA that made up the material.

This CDR3 has 13 residues. V shed 3 bases and J shed 2 bases, with 8 bases lying between them. CDR1 is MNHEY and CDR2 is SMNVEV in the germline V gene (reference sequence). The receptor was isolated from a woman aged 45-59 years with COVID-19, enrolled during active disease. Sequencing was done on a sample of peripheral blood. The rearrangement links TRBV27 to TRBJ2-7; tentatively, D is TRBD2 (6 bases). CDR3: CASSFQRAYEQYF. The CDR3 region has the DNA TGTGCCAGCAGTTTCCAGCGGGCCTACGAGCAGTACTTC.